This is a list of T cell receptor beta chains from one sample in a study of shared clonotypes between healthy human individuals. The repertoire was sequenced with immunoSEQ multiplex PCR; TCRdb's copy has only in-frame clones and lacks some. The data hold fewer than 2.5 million clones, with over 85% observed a single time. Source material: naive CD4+ T cells from PBMCs. The receptors stem from a man aged 18 to 30 in good health. Some clones in this sample may be carry-over from other donors' samples. CDR3s include the opening cysteine and the closing phenylalanine or tryptophan. D genes are given only for firm matches. Part of the rows lack a size; the others show once, few, many or a class for expanded clones.

J gene	V gene	clone size	D gene	CDR3 length	CDR3 protein	CDR3 DNA
TRBJ2-7	TRBV28	-	TRBD2	15	CASSLPAGSSYEQYF	TGTGCCAGCAGTCTCCCAGCGGGGAGCTCCTACGAGCAGTACTTC
TRBJ2-7	TRBV18	-	TRBD1	13	CASSPSTGVEQYF	TGTGCCAGCTCACCATCGACAGGGGTCGAGCAGTACTTC
TRBJ2-3	TRBV18	-	-	12	CASSLGADTQYF	TGTGCCAGCTCACTCGGGGCAGATACGCAGTATTTT
TRBJ1-1	TRBV29-1	-	-	13	CSVVLGFSMRAFF	TGCAGCGTTGTGTTGGGTTTTTCCATGCGAGCTTTCTTT
TRBJ1-2	TRBV18	-	-	11	CASSPGPLGAF	TGTGCCAGCTCACCAGGACCCCTTGGGGCCTTC
TRBJ2-3	TRBV28	-	-	16	CASSPPGPLGTDTQYF	TGTGCCAGCAGCCCGCCTGGTCCTCTTGGCACAGATACGCAGTATTTT
TRBJ2-7	TRBV5-6	-	-	15	CASSSPGRPSYEQYF	TGTGCCAGCAGCTCTCCGGGACGGCCATCCTACGAGCAGTACTTC
TRBJ1-2	TRBV5-1	-	TRBD1	14	CASSLAGQGSGYTF	TGCGCCAGCAGCTTGGCCGGACAGGGGTCTGGCTACACCTTC
TRBJ2-2	TRBV9	-	-	12	CASSLRPRELFF	TGTGCCAGCAGCCTAAGGCCCCGGGAGCTGTTTTTT
TRBJ2-1	TRBV28	-	-	15	CASGSSGRGWNEQFF	TGTGCCAGCGGATCGAGCGGGCGAGGTTGGAATGAGCAGTTCTTC
TRBJ2-1	TRBV7-9	-	-	14	CASSVFSSGNEQFF	TGTGCCAGCAGCGTGTTTAGTTCTGGGAATGAGCAGTTCTTC
TRBJ2-1	TRBV6-1	-	-	15	CASSEATSSYNEQFF	TGTGCCAGCAGTGAAGCAACTAGCTCCTACAATGAGCAGTTCTTC
TRBJ1-1	TRBV14	-	TRBD1	17	CASSQVMKRQGPTEAFF	TGTGCCAGCAGCCAAGTCATGAAAAGACAGGGTCCCACTGAAGCTTTCTTT
TRBJ2-1	TRBV5-5	-	-	18	CASSLSWQPIGPYNEQFF	TGTGCCAGCAGCTTGTCTTGGCAGCCGATAGGACCCTACAATGAGCAGTTCTTC
TRBJ2-1	TRBV7-3	-	-	13	CASSLGPDNEQFF	TGTGCCAGCAGCCTCGGCCCCGACAATGAGCAGTTCTTC
TRBJ2-7	TRBV5-4	-	-	15	CASSLGGSKSYEQYF	TGTGCCAGCAGCTTGGGGGGCTCGAAGTCCTACGAGCAGTACTTC
TRBJ1-5	TRBV6-1	-	TRBD1	17	CASSQGRIGTGSQPQHF	TGTGCCAGCAGTCAAGGACGAATCGGGACAGGGTCTCAGCCCCAGCATTTT
TRBJ2-1	TRBV2	-	-	12	CASSERVNEQFF	TGTGCCAGCAGTGAAAGAGTCAATGAGCAGTTCTTC
TRBJ2-7	TRBV28	-	-	15	CARAGRDPPLHEQYF	TGTGCCCGGGCCGGCCGGGACCCACCCCTCCACGAGCAGTACTTC
TRBJ2-1	TRBV14	-	TRBD2	14	CASSLTSGYNEQFF	TGTGCCAGCAGCCTAACTAGCGGATACAATGAGCAGTTCTTC
TRBJ1-1	TRBV5-1	-	-	15	CASSLLTVGNTEAFF	TGCGCCAGCAGCTTACTGACAGTAGGGAACACTGAAGCTTTCTTT
TRBJ2-2	TRBV18	-	-	18	CASSPPSSSSGSTGELFF	TGTGCCAGCTCACCACCCAGTTCTAGTAGCGGAAGCACCGGGGAGCTGTTTTTT
TRBJ2-1	TRBV28	-	-	15	CASSPSAGSYNEQFF	TGTGCCAGCAGTCCTTCCGCGGGGTCCTACAATGAGCAGTTCTTC
TRBJ2-4	TRBV4-2	-	TRBD1	19	CASSLTGQGAYLAKNIQYF	TGTGCCAGCAGCCTGACGGGACAGGGGGCGTATTTGGCCAAAAACATTCAGTACTTC
TRBJ2-3	TRBV5-1	-	-	14	CASGDARSTDTQYF	TGCGCCAGTGGGGACGCCCGAAGCACAGATACGCAGTATTTT
TRBJ2-3	TRBV10-3	once	TRBD2	13	CAIRLAATDTQYF	TGTGCCATCAGACTAGCGGCGACAGATACGCAGTATTTT
TRBJ1-4	TRBV5-1	-	-	15	CASSPGRVTNEKLFF	TGCGCCAGCAGCCCCGGGAGAGTAACTAATGAAAAACTGTTTTTT
TRBJ2-3	TRBV5-3	-	TRBD2	18	CARSFGTSGGPTTDTQYF	TGTGCCAGAAGCTTTGGGACTTCGGGAGGGCCCACGACAGATACGCAGTATTTT
TRBJ1-1	TRBV5-1	once	-	16	CASRQGFQGVNTEAFF	TGCGCCAGCAGACAGGGTTTTCAAGGGGTGAACACTGAAGCTTTCTTT
TRBJ2-7	TRBV28	-	TRBD1	14	CASNLQGATYEQYF	TGTGCCAGCAATCTTCAGGGGGCCACCTACGAGCAGTACTTC
TRBJ2-3	TRBV6-1	-	-	13	CASITSRWDTQYF	TGTGCCAGCATCACCTCGAGGTGGGATACGCAGTATTTT
TRBJ1-2	TRBV10-1	few	-	13	CASSESRNYGYTF	TGCGCCAGCAGTGAGTCGCGTAACTATGGCTACACCTTC
TRBJ1-2	TRBV11-2	-	-	17	CASSHPPRGARGYGYTF	TGTGCCAGCAGCCATCCTCCTCGTGGGGCAAGGGGCTATGGCTACACCTTC
TRBJ2-7	TRBV7-9	-	TRBD1	14	CASGGIRGFNEQYF	TGTGCCAGCGGAGGTATCAGGGGGTTCAACGAGCAGTACTTC
TRBJ1-1	TRBV19	-	-	14	CASIRGRGGTEAFF	TGTGCCAGTATCCGGGGCAGGGGTGGCACTGAAGCTTTCTTT
TRBJ1-3	TRBV10-3	-	-	15	CAISGGGLSGNTIYF	TGTGCCATCAGTGGGGGGGGTCTGTCTGGAAACACCATATATTTT
TRBJ2-7	TRBV10-3	-	TRBD1	14	CAISAPGGSREQYF	TGTGCCATCAGTGCCCCAGGGGGATCTCGCGAGCAGTACTTC
TRBJ2-3	TRBV28	-	TRBD2	19	CASSALGLAGGTSTDTQYF	TGTGCCAGCAGTGCACTAGGACTAGCGGGAGGCACTAGCACAGATACGCAGTATTTT
TRBJ1-1	TRBV18	once	TRBD1	18	CASSPQTGGLSWDTEAFF	TGTGCCAGCTCACCACAAACAGGGGGCCTAAGTTGGGACACTGAAGCTTTCTTT
TRBJ2-7	TRBV6-6	-	-	12	CASSRLSGEQYF	TGTGCCAGCAGTCGACTTAGCGGAGAGCAGTACTTC
TRBJ1-5	TRBV4-1	-	-	20	CASSQDRFKGTRLGNQPQHF	TGCGCCAGCAGCCAAGATCGGTTCAAGGGGACACGACTTGGCAATCAGCCCCAGCATTTT
TRBJ1-3	TRBV7-7	-	-	15	CASSSHPGAGNTIYF	TGTGCCAGCAGCTCCCACCCCGGTGCTGGAAACACCATATATTTT
TRBJ2-6	TRBV5-4	-	-	17	CASSSRQSPSGANVLTF	TGTGCCAGCAGCTCCCGACAGTCCCCCTCTGGGGCCAACGTCCTGACTTTC
TRBJ2-1	TRBV7-3	-	TRBD2	18	CASSWTSGRPSSYNEQFF	TGTGCCAGCAGCTGGACTAGCGGGAGGCCCAGCTCCTACAATGAGCAGTTCTTC
TRBJ2-3	TRBV11-2	-	-	12	CASSLVSDTQYF	TGTGCCAGCAGCTTAGTCTCAGATACGCAGTATTTT
TRBJ2-7	TRBV11-2	-	TRBD2	16	CASSWGVAGVLYEQYF	TGTGCCAGCAGCTGGGGAGTAGCGGGAGTTCTGTACGAGCAGTACTTC
TRBJ1-4	TRBV4-3	once	TRBD1	16	CASSLENRGRDEKLFF	TGCGCCAGCAGCCTCGAAAACAGGGGGCGAGACGAAAAACTGTTTTTT
TRBJ2-7	TRBV9	-	-	14	CASSVGSDTYEQYF	TGTGCCAGCAGCGTAGGGAGCGATACCTACGAGCAGTACTTC
TRBJ2-7	TRBV20-1	-	TRBD1	11	CSASRGYEQYF	TGCAGTGCTAGCAGGGGGTACGAGCAGTACTTC
TRBJ1-1	TRBV29-1	-	-	12	CSVGGGRTEAFF	TGCAGCGTTGGGGGGGGCCGCACTGAAGCTTTCTTT